This entry lists 15 T cell receptor beta chains sequenced from one sample in a study of human T cells and chemical hapten exposure. Indicated time point: pre-sensitization, week 0. The treatment denotes: therapeutic diphenylcyclopropenone sensitization with weekly scalp DPC. One entry per CDR3 protein results from TCRdb running MiXCR on the RACE reads. The sample holds about 120,000 distinct CDR3 sequences, roughly 12% seen once. The source material was whole blood, sampled in connection with sensitization to the hapten diphenylcyclopropenone (DPC). These receptors were taken from a young woman with alopecia areata. Some clones in this sample may be carry-over from other donors' samples.

The chain links TRBV9 to TRBJ1-2; weak D call: TRBD1 (6 bases). V lost 4 bases to trimming and J lost 4 bases, with 17 bases between them. CDR3 length: 15 amino acids. In germline, CDR1 is SGDLS, CDR2 YYNGEE. The CDR3 DNA follows: TGTGCCAGCAGCCCAGCCCCGGACAGAAGCTATGGCTACACCTTC. Translating it yields CASSPAPDRSYGYTF.

The V and J genes are TRBV4-3 and TRBJ2-1; D is perhaps TRBD2 (5 bases). V gave up 1 base and J gave up 8 bases, with 15 bases separating them. The CDR3 runs 15 residues. Germline V lookup: CDR1 LGHNA, CDR2 YSLEER. The CDR3 coding sequence is TGCGCCAGCAGCCAAGGCCGCCTAGCCGGGCATGAGCAGTTCTTC. Amino acids: CASSQGRLAGHEQFF.

By frequency in the sample, this clonotype is medium-sized. The J gene is TRBJ1-1, the V gene TRBV6-2 or TRBV6-3, with D tentatively TRBD1 (5 bases). The CDR3 runs to 14 residues. V was pared by 5 bases and J by 7 bases, with 17 bases between. The germline V gene encodes CDR1 MNHEY and CDR2 SVGEGT. Written as DNA, the CDR3 is TGTGCCAGCAGTCGCGGGACGGGAGGAGGTGAAGCTTTCTTT. As protein: CASSRGTGGGEAFF.

This clonotype was seen many times. The chain uses TRBV30 and TRBJ2-3; D is possibly TRBD1 (6 bases). The V and J ends lost 0 bases and 3 bases respectively, with 10 bases between them. Germline V gives CDR1 GTSNPN, CDR2 SVGIG (reference sequence). This CDR3 is built from 14 residues. CDR3 in amino acids: CAWSVGARTDTQYF. The CDR3 DNA reads as TGTGCCTGGAGTGTGGGGGCGCGGACAGATACGCAGTATTTT.

This clonotype was picked up a small number of times. V is TRBV2 and J is TRBJ1-4; D is unclear. The CDR3 has 15 residues. CDR1 is SNHLY and CDR2 is FYNNEI in the germline V gene. The V gene lost 4 bases and the J gene lost 3 bases, with 12 bases spanning the gap. The CDR3 sequence is CASSVMGLANEKLFF. The CDR3 DNA reads as TGTGCCAGCAGTGTGATGGGTTTAGCTAATGAAAAACTGTTTTTT. The complete variable domain, with remaining parts taken from reference TRBV2 and TRBJ1-4, reads EPEVTQTPSHQVTQMGQEVILRCVPISNHLYFYWYRQILGQKVEFLVSFYNNEISEKSEIFDDQFSVERPDGSNFTLKIRSTKLEDSAMYFCASSVMGLANEKLFFGSGTQLSVL.

This clonotype was seen repeatedly, ten times or more. The chain employs TRBV20-1 and TRBJ2-5; D gene ambiguous. V lost 2 bases and J 1 base, leaving 11 bases between the germline ends. CDR3 length: 14 amino acids. CDR1 DFQATT and CDR2 SNEGSKA come from the germline V gene (reference sequence). Here the CDR3 DNA reads TGCAGTGCTAGACTGGGAACAGTCCAAGAGACCCAGTACTTC. This gives the protein CSARLGTVQETQYF.

V and J are TRBV5-8 and TRBJ2-6; D is ambiguous. This CDR3 region has 10 residues. The V gene lost 2 bases and the J gene lost 12 bases, with 3 bases spanning the gap. Germline CDR1 SGHTS, CDR2 YDEGEE. CDR3 amino acids: CASSFLVLTF. The CDR3 DNA follows: TGTGCCAGCAGCTTCCTCGTCCTGACTTTC.

This chain uses TRBV29-1 with TRBJ2-2, with D hard to call. The CDR3 covers 14 residues. V was clipped by 7 bases and J by 1 base, with 13 bases between them. Per germline, CDR1 SQVTM and CDR2 ANQGSEA. CDR3 DNA: TGCAGCGGATCCGGGCCCAGGAACACCGGGGAGCTGTTTTTT. Translated: CSGSGPRNTGELFF.

This clonotype was counted at least ten times. The V and J genes are TRBV3-1 and TRBJ2-7; D may correspond to TRBD1 or TRBD2 (5 bases each). V lost 2 bases and J 2 bases, leaving 13 bases between the germline ends. Germline loops: CDR1 LGHDT, CDR2 YNNKEL (reference sequence). The CDR3 is made up of 15 amino acids. Here the CDR3 DNA reads TGTGCCAGCAGCCAAATGGGGGACGGAGCCTACGAGCAGTACTTC. Translation gives CASSQMGDGAYEQYF.

This clonotype has only a few counts. The rearrangement joins TRBV15 to TRBJ1-5; 8 nucleotides agree with TRBD1. The CDR3 loop spans 18 amino acids. After removal of 1 base from V and 5 bases from J, the junction contained 13 bases not matched to a gene. Germline values: CDR1 LNHNV, CDR2 YYDKDF (reference sequence). CDR3 residues: CATSRALNRQGKDQPQHF. The CDR3 nucleotides are TGTGCCACCAGCAGAGCGCTGAACAGACAGGGGAAAGATCAGCCCCAGCATTTT.

In its sample, this clonotype was seen many times. The V and J genes are TRBV7-9 and TRBJ1-2; D gene unclear. Deletions cut 0 bases from V and 2 bases from J, with 10 bases between. The CDR3 spans 15 residues. The germline gives CDR1 SEHNR, CDR2 FQNEAQ (reference sequence). Written as DNA, the CDR3 is TGTGCCAGCAGCTTAGCGGGGTCCTCAAACTATGGCTACACCTTC. As protein: CASSLAGSSNYGYTF.

This chain joins TRBV3-1 and TRBJ2-1; no firm D call. The CDR3 is 17 amino acids. Trimming shortened V by 5 bases and J by 0 bases, and 17 bases separated the two germline ends. CDR1 and CDR2 from the germline V gene are LGHDT and YNNKEL (reference sequence). CDR3 sequence (DNA): TGTGCCAGCAGCTCCAGAGGCCCTCCGAGCTCCTACAATGAGCAGTTCTTC. It specifies CASSSRGPPSSYNEQFF.

This clonotype was seen at least ten times. The chain couples TRBV6-4 to TRBJ1-1; tentatively, D is TRBD1 (6 bases). Trimming took off 0 bases at V and 3 bases at J, with 11 bases between the two ends. Germline V CDR1 and CDR2: MRHNA, SNTAGT. This CDR3 contains 15 residues. As DNA, the CDR3 is TGTGCCAGCAGTGACTCGGCCGGGACATACACTGAAGCTTTCTTT. This encodes CASSDSAGTYTEAFF.

This clonotype was counted only a few times. J is TRBJ1-1 and V is TRBV4-1; D remains ambiguous. Germline values: CDR1 MGHRA, CDR2 YSYEKL. V lost 1 base, J lost 8 bases, and 8 bases lay in between. This CDR3 is 12 amino acids long. The CDR3 DNA follows: TGCGCCAGCAGCCAAGGGCCCACCGAAGCTTTCTTT. Its translation is CASSQGPTEAFF.

The chain employs TRBV4-3 and TRBJ1-6; D might be TRBD1 (5 bases). The CDR3 consists of 15 residues. CDR1 is LGHNA, CDR2 YSLEER, per germline. V lost 0 bases and J lost 7, with 10 bases in between. This CDR3 is CASSQDRDGNSPLHF. The CDR3 coding sequence is TGCGCCAGCAGCCAAGATAGGGACGGAAATTCACCCCTCCACTTT.